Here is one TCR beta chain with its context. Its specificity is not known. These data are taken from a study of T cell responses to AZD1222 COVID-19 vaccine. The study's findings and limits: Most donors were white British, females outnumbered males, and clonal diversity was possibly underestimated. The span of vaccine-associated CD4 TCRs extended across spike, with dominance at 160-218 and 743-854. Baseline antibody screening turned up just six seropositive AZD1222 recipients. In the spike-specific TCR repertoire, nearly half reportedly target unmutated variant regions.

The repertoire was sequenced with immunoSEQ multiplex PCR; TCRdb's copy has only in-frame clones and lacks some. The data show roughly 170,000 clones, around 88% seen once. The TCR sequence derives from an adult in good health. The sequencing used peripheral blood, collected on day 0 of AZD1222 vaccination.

CDR3 DNA: TGTGCCAGCAGCGGAGGGACAGGCAATCAGCCCCAGCATTTT. It is translated as CASSGGTGNQPQHF. The J gene is TRBJ1-5, the V gene TRBV9; TRBD1 matches at 7 bases. Germline V gives CDR1 SGDLS, CDR2 YYNGEE. This CDR3 spans 14 amino acids. Trimming cost V 3 bases and J 2 bases; bases outside gene matches: 2.